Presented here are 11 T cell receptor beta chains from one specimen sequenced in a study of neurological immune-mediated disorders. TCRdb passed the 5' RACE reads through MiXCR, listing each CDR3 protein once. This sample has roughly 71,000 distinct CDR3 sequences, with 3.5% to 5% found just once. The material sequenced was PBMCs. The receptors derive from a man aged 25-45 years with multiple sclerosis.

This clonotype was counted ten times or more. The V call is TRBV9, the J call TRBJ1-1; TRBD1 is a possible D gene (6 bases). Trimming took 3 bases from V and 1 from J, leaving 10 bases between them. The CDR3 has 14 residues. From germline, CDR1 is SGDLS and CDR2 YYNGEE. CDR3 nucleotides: TGTGCCAGCAGCGCCCCGGACAGGAACACTGAAGCTTTCTTT. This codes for CASSAPDRNTEAFF.

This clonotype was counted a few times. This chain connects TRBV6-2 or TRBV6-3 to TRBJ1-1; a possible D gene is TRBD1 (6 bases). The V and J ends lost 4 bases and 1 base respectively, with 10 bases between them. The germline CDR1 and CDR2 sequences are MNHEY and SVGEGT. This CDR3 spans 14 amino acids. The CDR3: CASSSGTKNTEAFF. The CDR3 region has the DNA TGTGCCAGCAGTTCAGGGACAAAGAACACTGAAGCTTTCTTT.

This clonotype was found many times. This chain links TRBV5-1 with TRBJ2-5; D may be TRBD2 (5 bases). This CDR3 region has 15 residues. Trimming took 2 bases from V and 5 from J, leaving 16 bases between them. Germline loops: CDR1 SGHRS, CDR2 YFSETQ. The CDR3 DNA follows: TGCGCCAGCAGCTTCGAGCGGAATACAAGGGAGACCCAGTACTTC. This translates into CASSFERNTRETQYF.

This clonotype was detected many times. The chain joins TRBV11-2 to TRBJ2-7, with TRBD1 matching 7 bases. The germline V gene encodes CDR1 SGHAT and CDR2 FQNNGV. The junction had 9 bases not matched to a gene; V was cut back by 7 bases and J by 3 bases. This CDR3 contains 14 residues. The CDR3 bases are TGTGCCAGCACCAACCGGGACAGATACTACGAGCAGTACTTC. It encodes CASTNRDRYYEQYF.

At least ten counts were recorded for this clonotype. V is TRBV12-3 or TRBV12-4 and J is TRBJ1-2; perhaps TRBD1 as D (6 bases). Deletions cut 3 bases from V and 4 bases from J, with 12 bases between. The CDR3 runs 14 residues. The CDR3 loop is CASSFADSPYGYTF. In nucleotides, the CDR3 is TGTGCCAGCAGTTTCGCGGACAGTCCCTATGGCTACACCTTC.

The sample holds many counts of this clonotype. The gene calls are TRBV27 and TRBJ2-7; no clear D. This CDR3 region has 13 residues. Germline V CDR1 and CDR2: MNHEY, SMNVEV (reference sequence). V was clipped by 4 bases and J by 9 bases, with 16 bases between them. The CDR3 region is CASSSSVWMGQYF. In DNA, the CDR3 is TGTGCCAGCAGTTCCTCCGTTTGGATGGGGCAGTACTTC.

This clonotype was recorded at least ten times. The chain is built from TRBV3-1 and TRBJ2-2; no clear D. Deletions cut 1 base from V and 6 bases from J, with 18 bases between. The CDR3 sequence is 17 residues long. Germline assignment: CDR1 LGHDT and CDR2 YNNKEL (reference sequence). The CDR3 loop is CASSQGGFFGKAGELFF. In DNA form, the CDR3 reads TGTGCCAGCAGCCAAGGCGGTTTCTTCGGAAAGGCCGGGGAGCTGTTTTTT.

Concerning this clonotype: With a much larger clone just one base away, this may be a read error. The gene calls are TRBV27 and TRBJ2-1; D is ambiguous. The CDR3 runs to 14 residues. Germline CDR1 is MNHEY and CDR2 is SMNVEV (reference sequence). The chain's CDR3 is CTSSSVPSWNEQFF. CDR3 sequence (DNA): TGTACCAGCAGTTCTGTCCCCTCCTGGAATGAGCAGTTCTTC.

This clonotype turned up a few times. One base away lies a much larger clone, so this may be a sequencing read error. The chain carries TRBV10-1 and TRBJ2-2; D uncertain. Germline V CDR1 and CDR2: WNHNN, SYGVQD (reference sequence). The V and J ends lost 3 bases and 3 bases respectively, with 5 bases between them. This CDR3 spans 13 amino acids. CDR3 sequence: CASSEEYTGELFF. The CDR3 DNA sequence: TGCGCCAGCAGTGAAGAATACACCGGGGAGCTGTTTTTT.

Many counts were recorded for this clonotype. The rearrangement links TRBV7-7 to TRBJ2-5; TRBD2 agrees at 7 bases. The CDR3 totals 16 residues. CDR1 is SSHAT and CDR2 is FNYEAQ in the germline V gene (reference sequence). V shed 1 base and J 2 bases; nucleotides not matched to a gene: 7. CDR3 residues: CASSLGVREGQETQYF. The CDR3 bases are TGTGCCAGCAGCTTAGGAGTCAGGGAGGGTCAAGAGACCCAGTACTTC.

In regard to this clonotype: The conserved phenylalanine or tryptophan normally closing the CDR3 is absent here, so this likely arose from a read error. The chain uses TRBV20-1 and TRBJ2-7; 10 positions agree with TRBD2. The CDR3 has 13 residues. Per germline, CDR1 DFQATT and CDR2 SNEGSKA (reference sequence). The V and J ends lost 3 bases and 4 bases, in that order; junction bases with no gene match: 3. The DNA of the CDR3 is TGCAGTGCTAGGGGGACTAGCGATTACGAGCAGTACAAC. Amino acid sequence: CSARGTSDYEQYN.